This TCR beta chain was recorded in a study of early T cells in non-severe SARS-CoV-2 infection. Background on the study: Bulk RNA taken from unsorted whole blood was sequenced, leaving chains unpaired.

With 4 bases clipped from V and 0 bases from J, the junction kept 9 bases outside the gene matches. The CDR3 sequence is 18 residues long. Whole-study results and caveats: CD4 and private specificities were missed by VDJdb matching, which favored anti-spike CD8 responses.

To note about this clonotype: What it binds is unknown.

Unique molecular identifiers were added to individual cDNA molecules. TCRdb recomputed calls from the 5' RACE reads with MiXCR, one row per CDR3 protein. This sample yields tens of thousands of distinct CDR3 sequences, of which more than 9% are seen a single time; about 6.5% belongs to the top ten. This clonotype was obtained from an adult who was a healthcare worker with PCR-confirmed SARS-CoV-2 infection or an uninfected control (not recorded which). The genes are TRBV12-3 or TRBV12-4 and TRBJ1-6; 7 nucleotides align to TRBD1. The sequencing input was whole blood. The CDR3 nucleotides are TGTGCCAGCAGTTCCACAGGGGCAGGGAGCTCCTATAATTCACCCCTCCACTTT. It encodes CASSSTGAGSSYNSPLHF.